This TCR beta chain was profiled in a study of T cell responses to AZD1222 COVID-19 vaccine. With respect to this clone: Antigen specificity is unknown.

Only in-frame clones appear in the TCRdb table, and some are missing; sequencing was by immunoSEQ multiplex PCR. The repertoire includes 180,000 or so clones, 80% to 95% of them detected once, and about 1.7% sits in the top ten. Study outcomes and limitations: Vaccine-related CD4 TCRs covered spike, predominating at 160-218 and 743-854.

Between the trimmed V and J ends, which lost 0 bases and 0 bases, there was a span of 10 bases. The CDR3 covers 16 residues. From germline, CDR1 is SGHDT and CDR2 YYEEEE. The receptor comes from an adult who received the AZD1222 COVID-19 vaccine. The chain has TRBV5-6 and TRBJ2-1; D is uncertain. This material consisted of peripheral blood, taken 28 days after the second AZD1222 dose. Written as DNA, the CDR3 is TGTGCCAGCAGCTTGGTAAGGAGAAGCTCCTACAATGAGCAGTTCTTC. This encodes CASSLVRRSSYNEQFF.